The 6 T cell receptor beta chains below all came from one sample that was sequenced in a study of T cells expressing NK-cell markers (TCRdb year 2020). Preparation of the library involved 5' RACE. Sequencing relied on an Illumina HiSeq 2000. TCRdb reprocessed the public reads and reports one entry per CDR3 protein sequence, without DNA. The sample's records list about 460,000 distinct CDR3 sequences. Under 1.5% of the sample is held by the ten biggest clonotypes. Material for sequencing was blood T cells: a sorted CD56 or NKG2C T cell subset, CD4+ or CD8+ T cells, or bulk PBMC T cells (not recorded which). The receptor set was obtained from a woman between 45 and 65 years old in good health. Donor details come from another sample of the same person, matched by shared clones.

The chain carries TRBV10-3 and TRBJ2-5; TCRdb picks TRBD1, but there is no DNA to check that call. CDR1 is ENHRY and CDR2 is SYGVKD in the germline V gene. CDR3 length: 13 residues. The CDR3 region is CAISSGGQGTQYF.

The rearrangement joins TRBV28 to TRBJ2-4; the TCRdb call, TRBD1, lacks DNA for checking. The CDR3 runs to 14 residues. The germline V gene encodes CDR1 MDHEN and CDR2 SYDVKM. The CDR3 here is CAIDKGQGAHIQYF.

This chain joins TRBV7-2 and TRBJ2-5; TCRdb returns TRBD1, unconfirmable since there is no DNA. The CDR3 loop spans 16 amino acids. Germline V gives CDR1 SGHTA, CDR2 FQGNSA. The CDR3 region is CASSLAVTGVSKTQYF.

The chain carries TRBV21-1 and TRBJ1-2; checking the TCRdb D call of TRBD1 is not possible without DNA. TRBV21-1 is a pseudogene segment. The CDR3 sequence is 15 residues long. CDR3 protein: CASSKGSQGTRGYTF.

The V gene is TRBV6-5, the J gene TRBJ2-7; with no DNA, the TCRdb D assignment of TRBD1 cannot be verified. The length of the CDR3 is 15 residues. From germline, CDR1 is MNHEY and CDR2 SVGAGI. The CDR3 sequence: CASSYGKQGPYEQYF.

J is TRBJ2-7 and V is TRBV10-3; TCRdb proposes TRBD1, but this gene call is untestable without DNA. The CDR3 is made up of 13 amino acids. Germline CDR1 ENHRY, CDR2 SYGVKD. CDR3 sequence reads: CAISGQGGDEQYF.